The 29 T cell receptor beta chains below were found in one sample sequenced in a study of blood T cell repertoires in COVID-19. Assay: immunoSEQ multiplex PCR; the TCRdb copy retains only in-frame clones and omits some. The sample includes 350,000 or so clones, 80% to 90% of them seen just once. Sequenced sample: peripheral blood. These TCRs come from a man aged 25 to 40 with active or convalescent COVID-19.

As concerns this clone: Distinct nucleotide sequences in the sample also encode this CDR3. The chain couples TRBV4-3 to TRBJ1-2; D not certain. The V end lost 1 base, the J end lost 1 base, and 7 bases lay between the germline ends. From germline, CDR1 is LGHNA and CDR2 YSLEER. This CDR3 spans 14 amino acids. The CDR3 sequence is CASSQVQRNYGYTF. As DNA, the CDR3 is TGCGCCAGCAGCCAAGTTCAGCGTAACTATGGCTACACCTTC.

The genes are TRBV9 and TRBJ1-1; TRBD1 matches at 12 bases. Trimming cost V 3 bases and J 0 bases; bases outside gene matches: 6. The CDR3 totals 17 residues. Germline V gene lookup returns CDR1 SGDLS and CDR2 YYNGEE. The CDR3 nucleotides are TGTGCCAGCAGCGCGGGACAGGGGGCTCCTTTGAACACTGAAGCTTTCTTT. This codes for CASSAGQGAPLNTEAFF.

The J gene is TRBJ2-1, the V gene TRBV4-2; 8 nucleotides match TRBD2. CDR3 length: 17 amino acids. V lost 0 bases to trimming and J lost 5 bases; unmatched junction nucleotides: 9. Germline values: CDR1 LGHNA, CDR2 YNFKEQ. The chain's CDR3 is CASSQDIGGRIHNEQFF. In nucleotides, the CDR3 is TGTGCCAGCAGCCAAGATATTGGCGGGAGGATCCACAATGAGCAGTTCTTC.

V usage is TRBV4-3 and J usage is TRBJ2-3; 9 bases align to TRBD2. V shed 5 bases and J 5 bases; nucleotides not matched to a gene: 8. The CDR3 covers 15 residues. Germline V CDR1 and CDR2: LGHNA, YSLEER. The CDR3 DNA reads TGCGCCAGCAGCTCCCAAGCGGGGGGCATAGATACGCAGTATTTT. Its translation: CASSSQAGGIDTQYF.

In DNA form, the CDR3 reads TGTGCCAGCAGCCGTCCGGGGGGACAAGAGACCCAGTACTTC. This encodes CASSRPGGQETQYF. The chain carries TRBV7-8 and TRBJ2-5; TRBD2 matches 7 bases. V trimming: 5 bases; J trimming: 2 bases; junction bases outside the gene matches: 5. CDR1 SGHVS and CDR2 FQNEAQ come from the germline V gene. This CDR3 spans 14 amino acids.

The V call is TRBV25-1, the J call TRBJ2-3; a possible D gene is TRBD2 (5 bases). The CDR3 totals 16 residues. Trimming pared 6 bases from V and 3 bases from J, leaving 19 bases between. Germline CDR1 reads MGHDK; CDR2 reads SYGVNS. In DNA, the CDR3 is TGTGCCAGCAGGGTCATTCGGGAAGATACAACAGATACGCAGTATTTT. This gives the protein CASRVIREDTTDTQYF.

V is TRBV7-8 and J is TRBJ2-3; 8 positions agree with TRBD2. V lost 5 bases to trimming and J lost 0 bases; unmatched junction nucleotides: 13. Germline loops: CDR1 SGHVS, CDR2 FQNEAQ. The CDR3 is made up of 18 amino acids. CDR3 residues: CASSTSYYGGASTDTQYF. The CDR3 DNA is TGTGCCAGCAGCACGTCTTACTACGGGGGGGCCAGCACAGATACGCAGTATTTT.

V and J are TRBV11-2 and TRBJ2-3; D call uncertain. V was trimmed by 5 bases and J by 2 bases, leaving 8 bases between them. The CDR3 consists of 13 residues. Per germline, CDR1 SGHAT and CDR2 FQNNGV. The CDR3 sequence: CASSPGPTDTQYF. CDR3 bases: TGTGCCAGCAGCCCCGGTCCCACAGATACGCAGTATTTT. The whole variable domain, remainder taken from reference TRBV11-2 and TRBJ2-3, is EAGVAQSPRYKIIEKRQSVAFWCNPISGHATLYWYQQILGQGPKLLIQFQNNGVVDDSQLPKDRFSAERLKGVDSTLKIQPAKLEDSAVYLCASSPGPTDTQYFGPGTRLTVL.

The chain has TRBV7-9 and TRBJ1-1, with a possible D match to TRBD1 (6 bases). The CDR3 consists of 12 residues. Trimming left V 0 bases short and J 11 bases short, with 10 bases between. Germline CDR1 and CDR2: SEHNR and FQNEAQ (reference sequence). The CDR3 nucleotides are TGTGCCAGCAGCTTAGCGAAGGGGGATGCTTTCTTT. Protein: CASSLAKGDAFF.

This clone came up a few times. The chain couples TRBV11-3 to TRBJ2-2, with 9 bases lining up with TRBD2. V shed 2 bases and J 4 bases; nucleotides not matched to a gene: 5. The CDR3 is made up of 16 amino acids. Germline assignment: CDR1 SGHNT and CDR2 YENEEA. The CDR3 DNA reads TGTGCCAGCAGCTTATCAGCGGGGGGCCTCACCGGGGAGCTGTTTTTT. It specifies CASSLSAGGLTGELFF.

The chain employs TRBV4-1 and TRBJ2-2, with TRBD1 matching over 10 bases. CDR3 length: 19 residues. The V and J ends lost 1 base and 5 bases, in that order; junction bases with no gene match: 13. Germline lookup yields CDR1 MGHRA and CDR2 YSYEKL. CDR3 amino acids: CASSQGRVPRTGGTGELFF. DNA for the CDR3: TGCGCCAGCAGCCAAGGAAGGGTTCCTCGGACAGGGGGGACCGGGGAGCTGTTTTTT.

V and J are TRBV5-1 and TRBJ2-3; 10 nucleotides match TRBD2. The CDR3 is 18 amino acids. Per the germline V gene, CDR1 is SGHRS and CDR2 is YFSETQ. V dropped 1 base and J dropped 3; count of bases not matched to a gene: 11. CDR3 in amino acids: CASSLWASGGSPTDTQYF. The CDR3, as DNA: TGCGCCAGCAGCTTGTGGGCTAGCGGGGGTTCCCCGACAGATACGCAGTATTTT.

The rearrangement links TRBV5-8 to TRBJ2-3; 13 bases line up with TRBD2. Losses at the gene ends were 4 bases for V and 5 bases for J; bases not matched to a gene: 7. The CDR3 length is 16 residues. CDR1 is SGHTS and CDR2 is YDEGEE in the germline V gene. CDR3 amino acids: CASSPRLAGGGDTQYF. The CDR3 DNA sequence: TGTGCCAGCAGCCCACGACTAGCGGGAGGAGGAGATACGCAGTATTTT.

CDR3 coding DNA: TGTGCCAGCAGTTCCGCAGAAGCGTCCTACGAGCAGTACTTC. Translated: CASSSAEASYEQYF. V usage is TRBV6-2 or TRBV6-3 and J usage is TRBJ2-7; the D is unclear. Trimming took 4 bases from V and 1 from J, leaving 11 bases between them. Germline values: CDR1 MNHEY, CDR2 SVGEGT. This CDR3 has 14 amino acids.

The rearrangement links TRBV6-6 to TRBJ2-1; 10 bases fit TRBD2. The CDR3 extends over 12 amino acids. V was clipped by 6 bases and J by 13 bases; unmatched bases: 6. Germline V gene lookup returns CDR1 MNHNY and CDR2 SVGAGI (reference sequence). The CDR3 reads CASSPLAGGQFF. In DNA form, the CDR3 reads TGTGCCAGCAGCCCCTTAGCGGGAGGCCAGTTCTTC.

V usage is TRBV25-1 and J usage is TRBJ2-2; 10 bases align to TRBD1. After removal of 5 bases from V and 3 bases from J, the junction contained 6 bases not matched to a gene. The CDR3 contains 16 residues. The germline CDR1 and CDR2 sequences are MGHDK and SYGVNS. CDR3 nucleotides: TGTGCCAGCAGTCAAACCGGGACAGGGGACACCGGGGAGCTGTTTTTT. This translates into CASSQTGTGDTGELFF.

This chain connects TRBV29-1 to TRBJ2-1; TRBD2 aligns across 11 bases. The CDR3 sequence is 15 residues long. After removal of 2 bases from V and 4 bases from J, the junction contained 4 bases not matched to a gene. Germline CDR1 is SQVTM and CDR2 is ANQGSEA. DNA for the CDR3: TGCAGCGTTGAAACCGGGACTAGCGGTTACAATGAGCAGTTCTTC. Amino acid sequence: CSVETGTSGYNEQFF.

For the CDR3, the DNA is TGTGCCAGCAGTGAAACTAGCGTTTTCTACGAGCAGTACTTC. Its protein is CASSETSVFYEQYF. The chain has TRBV2 and TRBJ2-7, with 7 bases lining up with TRBD2. V trimming: 2 bases; J trimming: 3 bases; junction bases outside the gene matches: 4. CDR1 is SNHLY, CDR2 FYNNEI, per germline. The length of the CDR3 is 14 residues.

The chain uses TRBV19 and TRBJ1-5, with D possibly being TRBD1 (6 bases). V gave up 3 bases and J gave up 7 bases, with 16 bases separating them. The CDR3 is 15 amino acids. Germline-derived CDR1 and CDR2 are LNHDA and SQIVND (reference sequence). CDR3: CASSIPRRGRQPQHF. In nucleotides, the CDR3 is TGTGCCAGTAGTATCCCTCGCAGGGGCCGACAGCCCCAGCATTTT.

The chain carries TRBV4-1 and TRBJ2-3; 10 bases line up with TRBD2. Germline values: CDR1 MGHRA, CDR2 YSYEKL. The CDR3 is made up of 17 amino acids. V gave up 1 base and J gave up 6 bases; unmatched junction bases: 10. The CDR3 loop is CASSQVERGGTGDTQYF. CDR3 DNA: TGCGCCAGCAGCCAAGTCGAGCGGGGGGGCACCGGGGATACGCAGTATTTT.

This chain links TRBV5-1 with TRBJ1-5, with D unresolved. V was clipped by 4 bases and J by 3 bases, with 11 bases between them. In germline, CDR1 is SGHRS, CDR2 YFSETQ. CDR3 length equals 14 residues. The CDR3 sequence: CASSLGGDNQPQHF. CDR3 DNA: TGCGCCAGCAGCCTTGGAGGAGACAATCAGCCCCAGCATTTT. The full variable domain, completed using reference TRBV5-1 and TRBJ1-5, is KAGVTQTPRYLIKTRGQQVTLSCSPISGHRSVSWYQQTPGQGLQFLFEYFSETQRNKGNFPGRFSGRQFSNSRSEMNVSTLELGDSALYLCASSLGGDNQPQHFGDGTRLSIL.

J is TRBJ1-2 and V is TRBV5-5, with TRBD1 as a possible D gene (6 bases). With 3 bases removed from V and 8 bases from J, the gap between germline ends came to 17 bases. The CDR3 runs 14 residues. Germline assignment: CDR1 SGHKS and CDR2 YYEKEE (reference sequence). Here the CDR3 DNA reads TGTGCCAGCAGCTCAATGGGACAAACGGGCGGCTACACCTTC. It is translated as CASSSMGQTGGYTF.

V usage is TRBV30 and J usage is TRBJ2-7; 10 positions match TRBD2. The V gene end was trimmed by 2 bases and the J gene end by 6 bases; junction bases not matched to a gene: 7. The germline gives CDR1 GTSNPN, CDR2 SVGIG (reference sequence). The CDR3 is made up of 14 amino acids. DNA for the CDR3: TGTGCCTGGAGTCCCGGACTAGCGGTAGGCGAGCAGTACTTC. Translation: CAWSPGLAVGEQYF. Full variable domain (remainder filled in from reference TRBV30 and TRBJ2-7): SQTIHQWPATLVQPVGSPLSLECTVEGTSNPNLYWYRQAAGRGLQLLFYSVGIGQISSEVPQNLSASRPQDRQFILSSKKLLLSDSGFYLCAWSPGLAVGEQYFGPGTRLTVT.

The chain uses TRBV4-1 and TRBJ2-1, with 8 bases aligning to TRBD2. Trimming cost V 1 base and J 7 bases; bases outside gene matches: 12. The CDR3 extends over 17 amino acids. CDR1 is MGHRA, CDR2 YSYEKL, per germline. The chain's CDR3 is CASSQVPEKRERNEQFF. The CDR3 coding sequence is TGCGCCAGCAGCCAAGTCCCGGAGAAGCGGGAGAGAAATGAGCAGTTCTTC.

The genes are TRBV7-8 and TRBJ2-7, with D possibly TRBD2 on 5 matching bases. V lost 5 bases and J 3 bases, leaving 11 bases between the germline ends. The germline CDR1 and CDR2 sequences are SGHVS and FQNEAQ. The CDR3 has 13 amino acids. CDR3 sequence: CASSRTEFYEQYF. Here the CDR3 DNA reads TGTGCCAGCAGCCGGACTGAGTTCTACGAGCAGTACTTC.

This clone occurred once. This sequence joins TRBV9 and TRBJ1-1, with D maybe TRBD1 (6 bases). The V and J ends lost 4 bases and 4 bases respectively, with 11 bases between them. Germline CDR1 SGDLS, CDR2 YYNGEE. The CDR3 consists of 13 residues. In nucleotides, the CDR3 is TGTGCCAGCAGCCTAGGAGGGGGCACTGAAGCTTTCTTT. Translating gives CASSLGGGTEAFF.

As DNA, the CDR3 is TGTGCCACCAGTGCTGGGGGGGAGGCCCAGTACTTC. Amino acid sequence: CATSAGGEAQYF. The chain couples TRBV24-1 to TRBJ2-5; 7 bases are a match to TRBD2. The germline CDR1 and CDR2 sequences are KGHDR and SFDVKD. V gave up 5 bases and J gave up 9 bases; unmatched junction bases: 5. The CDR3 has 12 amino acids.

This chain uses TRBV28 with TRBJ2-7; 9 bases are shared with TRBD2. The CDR3 extends over 16 amino acids. Germline V gene data show CDR1 as MDHEN and CDR2 as SYDVKM. V shed 4 bases, J shed 5 bases, and the junction held 12 bases outside the gene matches. CDR3 loop: CASSSFFGREGNEQYF. The DNA for the CDR3 is TGTGCCAGCAGTTCCTTCTTCGGGCGGGAGGGGAACGAGCAGTACTTC.

CDR3 sequence (DNA): TGTGCCAGCAGTTTAGGGGGACCGGGAACTGAAGCTTTCTTT. This gives the protein CASSLGGPGTEAFF. This chain connects TRBV6-2 or TRBV6-3 to TRBJ1-1; D may be TRBD1 (6 bases). Per germline, CDR1 MNHEY and CDR2 SVGEGT. V lost 4 bases and J 5 bases, leaving 14 bases between the germline ends. This CDR3 contains 14 residues.